This T cell receptor (beta chain) was recorded in a study of molecular identifiers for immune sequencing clone quantification (dated by TCRdb to about 2018). Background on the whole study: In a replicate experiment, RNA from roughly 18,000 or 92,000 naive CD8 T cells was split into five aliquots, four of which were sequenced. CD8 T cells were used in a methods study to benchmark molecular-identifier clustering-based TCR repertoire sequencing (MIDCIRS) and TCR RNA copy counting.

The junction carries 15 bases between V and J, which are trimmed by 4 bases and 8 bases respectively. The CDR3 has 14 amino acids, counting both end residues. This entry keeps only the CDR3 DNA: 42 bases, framed from base 1. Libraries of naive CD8 T cells were built from anywhere between about 20,000 and 1,000,000 sorted cells, with 10%, 30% or 50% of the purified RNA used. Naive CD8 T cells, defined as CD8+CD4-CCR7+CD45RA+, were FACS-sorted into RLT Plus buffer on a BD FACSAria II. Detection sensitivity was tested by spiking Jurkat RNA equal to roughly nine TCR copies' worth into samples containing 20,000-1,000,000 naive CD8 T cells. Enrichment of CD8 T cells was performed with RosetteSep CD8+ T Cell Enrichment Cocktail and Ficoll-Paque, after which ACK red cell lysis was carried out. About this clonotype: Its target antigen remains unknown. The CDR3 does not end in the conserved phenylalanine or tryptophan, so this is likely a read error.

Receptor amplification or capture employed PCR. Sequencing was performed on a NextSeq 500. Bulk TCR libraries were made following a previously described method, with the TCR primers given in Table S5. Purification of total RNA was performed with the Qiagen AllPrep DNA/RNA kit. Before analysis, reads from multiple sequencing runs of the same library were pooled. The authors' pipeline ran thus. Reads were retained only if their TCR constant sequence matched exactly, and those retained reads were trimmed to 150 nt and grouped according to their 12-nt molecular barcodes. Reads inside each barcode group were sub-clustered using a 15% Levenshtein threshold, and a quality-weighted consensus sequence was constructed for each RNA molecule. Non-functional sequences were filtered out, along with any lower-count sequence sitting one edit away from another sequence. Barcode sub-clusters with fewer than 20% of the maximum read count were removed, based on fitting two negative binomial distributions. TCRdb reran the public reads through fastp at Q25 and MiXCR, keeping productive beta chains. Merged by CDR3 protein, the rows form single entries marked with the most common genes and DNA. The V and J calls shown here were made by TCRdb, not taken from the authors' results. Within this sample are around 100,000 distinct CDR3 sequences, with about 35% of them counted one time only. The ten largest clones add up to about 4.2% of the sample.

The paper's findings and limits, for the study overall: Spiked-in Jurkat TCR RNA (about ten copies' worth), which is not part of the donor repertoire, was contained in the naive libraries. Modeling gave about three recovered TCR RNA copies per cell versus 7.5 to 10 by digital PCR, implying around 31% capture efficiency. The sizes of highly expanded clones could end up underestimated when identical TCR molecules share a barcode. Without barcode sub-clustering, chimeric consensus sequences inflated TCR diversity; chimeras reached as high as 47%. Clones above 20 RNA copies held over 98% of molecules in CMV-specific effector cells but under 1% in naive cells. Spiked-in Jurkat TCR RNA equivalent to a single cell was reported to be detectable even among 800,000 to 1,000,000 naive CD8 T cells.

The TCR originated in a human donor in good health. Some libraries in this study had Jurkat cell RNA spiked in. Sequencing was carried out using naive CD8+ T cells from blood, with Jurkat cell RNA spiked in. This specimen's cell subset or site label, interpreted: FACS-sorted CD8+CD4-CCR7+CD45RA+ naive T cells. This chain joins TRBV12-3 or TRBV12-4 to TRBJ2-1; the D segment cannot be called with confidence. For the CDR3, the sequence is CASSSTMTFHEQFL. In nucleotide form, the sequence is TGTGCCAGCAGTTCAACCATGACTTTCCATGAGCAGTTCTTA.